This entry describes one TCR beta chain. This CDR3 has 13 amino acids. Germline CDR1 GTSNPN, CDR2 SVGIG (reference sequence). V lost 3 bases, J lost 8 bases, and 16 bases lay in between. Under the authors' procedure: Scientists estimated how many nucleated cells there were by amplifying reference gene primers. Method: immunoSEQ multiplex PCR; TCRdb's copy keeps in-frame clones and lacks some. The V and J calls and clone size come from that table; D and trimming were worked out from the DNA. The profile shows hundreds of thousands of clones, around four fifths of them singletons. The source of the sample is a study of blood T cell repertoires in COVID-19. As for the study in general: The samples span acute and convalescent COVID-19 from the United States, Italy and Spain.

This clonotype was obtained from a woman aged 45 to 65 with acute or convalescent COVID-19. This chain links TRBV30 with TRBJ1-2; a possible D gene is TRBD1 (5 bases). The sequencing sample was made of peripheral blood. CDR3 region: CAWSRGEGFGYTF. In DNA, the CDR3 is TGTGCCTGGAGCCGAGGGGAGGGATTCGGCTACACCTTC.